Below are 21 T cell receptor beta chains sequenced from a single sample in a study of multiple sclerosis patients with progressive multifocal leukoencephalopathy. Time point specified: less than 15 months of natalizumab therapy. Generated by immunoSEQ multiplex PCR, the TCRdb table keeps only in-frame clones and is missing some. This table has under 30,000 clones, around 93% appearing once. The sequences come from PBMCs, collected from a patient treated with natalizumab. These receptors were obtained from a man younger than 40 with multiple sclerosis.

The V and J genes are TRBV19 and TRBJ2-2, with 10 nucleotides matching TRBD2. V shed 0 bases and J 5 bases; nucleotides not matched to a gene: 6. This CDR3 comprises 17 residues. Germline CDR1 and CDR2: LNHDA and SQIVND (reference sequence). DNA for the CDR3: TGTGCCAGTAGTATAGACAGCGGGAGGGCCAGGACCGGGGAGCTGTTTTTT. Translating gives CASSIDSGRARTGELFF.

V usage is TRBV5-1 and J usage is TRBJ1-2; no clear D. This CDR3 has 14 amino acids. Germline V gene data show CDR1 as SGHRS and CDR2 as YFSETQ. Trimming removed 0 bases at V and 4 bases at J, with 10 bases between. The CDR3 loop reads CASSLATELYGYTF. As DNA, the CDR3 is TGCGCCAGCAGCTTGGCTACAGAACTCTATGGCTACACCTTC.

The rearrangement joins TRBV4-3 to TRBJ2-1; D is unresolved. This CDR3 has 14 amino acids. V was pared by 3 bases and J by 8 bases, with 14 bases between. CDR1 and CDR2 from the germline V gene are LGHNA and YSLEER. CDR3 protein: CASSQAGGRDEQFF. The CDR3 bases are TGCGCCAGCAGCCAGGCCGGCGGTAGGGATGAGCAGTTCTTC.

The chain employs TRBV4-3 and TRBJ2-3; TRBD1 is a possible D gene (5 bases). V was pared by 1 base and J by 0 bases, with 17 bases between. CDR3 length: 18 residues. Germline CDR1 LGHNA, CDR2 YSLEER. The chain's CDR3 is CASSQGITRAGSTDTQYF. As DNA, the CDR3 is TGCGCCAGCAGCCAAGGAATAACAAGGGCAGGGAGCACAGATACGCAGTATTTT.

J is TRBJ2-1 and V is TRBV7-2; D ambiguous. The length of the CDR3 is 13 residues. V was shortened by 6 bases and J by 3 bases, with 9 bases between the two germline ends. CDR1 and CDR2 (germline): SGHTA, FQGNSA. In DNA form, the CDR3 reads TGTGCCAGCAGAATGGTCGGCTACAATGAGCAGTTCTTC. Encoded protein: CASRMVGYNEQFF.

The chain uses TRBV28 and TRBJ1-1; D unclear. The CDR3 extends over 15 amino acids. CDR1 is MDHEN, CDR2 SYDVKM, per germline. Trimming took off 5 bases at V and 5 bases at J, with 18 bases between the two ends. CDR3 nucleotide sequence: TGTGCCAGCAGTCCCCGTCGGCTCAGCGGGACTGAAGCTTTCTTT. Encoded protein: CASSPRRLSGTEAFF.

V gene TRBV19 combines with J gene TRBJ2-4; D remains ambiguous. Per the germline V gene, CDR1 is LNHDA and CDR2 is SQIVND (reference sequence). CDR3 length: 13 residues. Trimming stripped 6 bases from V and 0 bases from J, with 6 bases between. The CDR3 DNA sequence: TGTGCCAGTAGCCGACAAGCCAAAAACATTCAGTACTTC. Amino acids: CASSRQAKNIQYF.

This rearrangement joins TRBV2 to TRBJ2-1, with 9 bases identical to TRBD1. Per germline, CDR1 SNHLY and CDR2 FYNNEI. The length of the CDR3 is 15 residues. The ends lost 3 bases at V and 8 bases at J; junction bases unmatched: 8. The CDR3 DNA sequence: TGTGCCAGCAGTGACCGGGGACAGGGAACAGATGAGCAGTTCTTC. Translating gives CASSDRGQGTDEQFF.

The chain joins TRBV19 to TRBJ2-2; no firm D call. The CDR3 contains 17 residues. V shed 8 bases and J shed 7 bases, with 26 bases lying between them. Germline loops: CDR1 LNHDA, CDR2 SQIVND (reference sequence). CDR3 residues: CASLPSSRLSWGGELFF. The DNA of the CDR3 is TGTGCCAGTTTACCCTCGAGTCGGCTATCCTGGGGCGGGGAGCTGTTTTTT.

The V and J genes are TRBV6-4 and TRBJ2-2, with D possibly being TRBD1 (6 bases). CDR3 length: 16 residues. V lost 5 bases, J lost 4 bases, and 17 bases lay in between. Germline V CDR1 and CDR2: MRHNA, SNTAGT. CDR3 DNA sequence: TGTGCCAGCAGTTCCTACCCAGGGGCCGGCACCGGGGAGCTGTTTTTT. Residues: CASSSYPGAGTGELFF.

The CDR3 is CSGLGTSGNSYNEQFF. The CDR3 nucleotides read TGCAGCGGACTCGGGACTAGCGGTAACTCCTACAATGAGCAGTTCTTC. The rearrangement joins TRBV29-1 to TRBJ2-1; 11 nucleotides line up with TRBD2. The CDR3 is made up of 16 amino acids. With V trimmed by 7 bases and J by 0 bases, 8 bases remained unmatched. Germline-derived CDR1 and CDR2 are SQVTM and ANQGSEA.

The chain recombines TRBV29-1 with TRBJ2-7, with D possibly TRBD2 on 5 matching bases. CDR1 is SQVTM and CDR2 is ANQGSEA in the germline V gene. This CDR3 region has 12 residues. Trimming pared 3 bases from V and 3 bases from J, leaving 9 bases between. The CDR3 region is CSVEDGLYEQYF. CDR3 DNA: TGCAGCGTTGAGGATGGACTCTACGAGCAGTACTTC.

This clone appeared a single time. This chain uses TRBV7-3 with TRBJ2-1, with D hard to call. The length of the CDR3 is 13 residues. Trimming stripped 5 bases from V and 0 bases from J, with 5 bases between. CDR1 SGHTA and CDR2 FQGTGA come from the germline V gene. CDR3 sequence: CASSRSSYNEQFF. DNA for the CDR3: TGTGCCAGCAGCCGAAGCTCCTACAATGAGCAGTTCTTC. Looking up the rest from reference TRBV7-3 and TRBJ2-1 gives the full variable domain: GAGVSQTPSNKVTEKGKYVELRCDPISGHTALYWYRQSLGQGPEFLIYFQGTGAADDSGLPNDRFFAVRPEGSVSTLKIQRTERGDSAVYLCASSRSSYNEQFFGPGTRLTVL.

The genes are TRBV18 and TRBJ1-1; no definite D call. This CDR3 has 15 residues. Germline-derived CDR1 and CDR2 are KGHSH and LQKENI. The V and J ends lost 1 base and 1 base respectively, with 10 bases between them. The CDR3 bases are TGTGCCAGCTCACCACAGGGCGTAACGAACACTGAAGCTTTCTTT. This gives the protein CASSPQGVTNTEAFF. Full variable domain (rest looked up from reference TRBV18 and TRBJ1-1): NAGVMQNPRHLVRRRGQEARLRCSPMKGHSHVYWYRQLPEEGLKFMVYLQKENIIDESGMPKERFSAEFPKEGPSILRIQQVVRGDSAAYFCASSPQGVTNTEAFFGQGTRLTVV.

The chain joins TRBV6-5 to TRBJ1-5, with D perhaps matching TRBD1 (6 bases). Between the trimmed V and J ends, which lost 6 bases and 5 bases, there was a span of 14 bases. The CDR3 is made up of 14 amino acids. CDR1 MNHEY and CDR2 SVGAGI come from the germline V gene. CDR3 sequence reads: CASSFTGRDQPQHF. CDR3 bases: TGTGCCAGCAGCTTTACAGGGAGAGATCAGCCCCAGCATTTT.

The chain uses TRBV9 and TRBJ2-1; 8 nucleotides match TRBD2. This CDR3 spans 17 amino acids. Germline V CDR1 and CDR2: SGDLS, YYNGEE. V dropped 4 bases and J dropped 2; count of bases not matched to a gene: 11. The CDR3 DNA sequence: TGTGCCAGCAGCTTAAGCGGGAGTCTTAGAACCTACAATGAGCAGTTCTTC. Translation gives CASSLSGSLRTYNEQFF.

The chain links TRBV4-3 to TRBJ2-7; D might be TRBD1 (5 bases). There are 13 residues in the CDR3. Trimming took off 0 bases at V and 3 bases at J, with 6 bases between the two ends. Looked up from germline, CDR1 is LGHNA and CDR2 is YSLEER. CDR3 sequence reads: CASSQDRVYEQYF. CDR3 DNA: TGCGCCAGCAGCCAAGACAGGGTCTACGAGCAGTACTTC.

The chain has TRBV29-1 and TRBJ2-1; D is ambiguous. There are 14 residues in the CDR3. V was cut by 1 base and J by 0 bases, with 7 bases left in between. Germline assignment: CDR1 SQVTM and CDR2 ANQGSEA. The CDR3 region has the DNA TGCAGCGTTGAAGGCGGAAACTCCTACAATGAGCAGTTCTTC. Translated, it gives CSVEGGNSYNEQFF.

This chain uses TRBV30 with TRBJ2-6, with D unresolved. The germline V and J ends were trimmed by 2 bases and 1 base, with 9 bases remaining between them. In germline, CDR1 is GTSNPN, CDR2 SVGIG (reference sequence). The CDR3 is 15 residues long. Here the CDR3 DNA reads TGTGCCTGGAGTCTCGGCCAATCTGGGGCCAACGTCCTGACTTTC. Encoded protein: CAWSLGQSGANVLTF.

CDR3 region: CASSVGVAGRETQYF. CDR3 in DNA: TGTGCCAGCAGCGTGGGAGTAGCGGGACGAGAGACCCAGTACTTC. The chain has TRBV9 and TRBJ2-5, with 8 bases fitting TRBD2. V was pared by 2 bases and J by 4 bases, with 7 bases of the junction left unmatched. CDR1 and CDR2 (germline): SGDLS, YYNGEE. This CDR3 spans 15 amino acids.

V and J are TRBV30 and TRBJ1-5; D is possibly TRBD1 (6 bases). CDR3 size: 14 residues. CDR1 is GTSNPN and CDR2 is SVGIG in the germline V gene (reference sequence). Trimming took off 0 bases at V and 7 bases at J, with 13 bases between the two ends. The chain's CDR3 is CAWSVGNGGQPQHF. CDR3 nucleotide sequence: TGTGCCTGGAGTGTCGGGAACGGGGGCCAGCCCCAGCATTTT.